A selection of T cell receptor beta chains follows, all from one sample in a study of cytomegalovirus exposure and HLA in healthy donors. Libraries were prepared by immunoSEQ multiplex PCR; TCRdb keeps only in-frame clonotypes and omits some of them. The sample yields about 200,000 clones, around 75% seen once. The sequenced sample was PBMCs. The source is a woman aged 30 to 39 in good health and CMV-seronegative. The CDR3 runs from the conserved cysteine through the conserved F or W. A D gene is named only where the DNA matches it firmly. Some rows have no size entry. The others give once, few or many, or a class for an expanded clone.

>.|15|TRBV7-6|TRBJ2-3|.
TGTGCCAGCAGCTTGGGGCTAGCGAGCACAGATACGCAGTATTTT
CASSLGLASTDTQYF
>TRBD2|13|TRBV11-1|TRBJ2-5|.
TGTGCCAGCAGCTTAGGAGCGGGGTGGACCCAGTACTTC
CASSLGAGWTQYF
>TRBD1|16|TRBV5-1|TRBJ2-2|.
TGCGCCAGCAGCTTGGGACAGGGTACGGACACCGGGGAGCTGTTTTTT
CASSLGQGTDTGELFF
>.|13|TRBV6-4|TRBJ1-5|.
TGTGCCAGCAGTGAACAGATTAATCAGCCCCAGCATTTT
CASSEQINQPQHF
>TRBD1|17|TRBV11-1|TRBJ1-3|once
TGTGCCAGCAGGAAGGGGCGCAGGGGGTCCTCTGGAAACACCATATATTTT
CASRKGRRGSSGNTIYF
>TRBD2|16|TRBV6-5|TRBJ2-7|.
TGTGCCAGCAGTTACTCACCAGCGGGAGGGCCCTACGAGCAGTACTTC
CASSYSPAGGPYEQYF
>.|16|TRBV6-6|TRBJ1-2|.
TGCGCCAGCAGTTACTCCAAGGAGGACGTGAACTATGGCTACACCTTC
CASSYSKEDVNYGYTF
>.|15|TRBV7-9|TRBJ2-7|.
TGTGCCAGCAGCCCACCGGGACGGGGGACCTACGAGCAGTACTTC
CASSPPGRGTYEQYF
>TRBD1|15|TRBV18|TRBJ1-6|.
TGTGCCAGCTCACAACCCGGGACAGGGGCTTCACCCCTCCACTTT
CASSQPGTGASPLHF
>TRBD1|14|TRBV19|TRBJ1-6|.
TGTGCCAGCAGGAGGACAGGGATTAATTCACCCCTCCACTTT
CASRRTGINSPLHF
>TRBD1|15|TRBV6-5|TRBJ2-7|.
TGTGCCAGCAGTTACGGGGGACAGGGTATCTACGAGCAGTACTTC
CASSYGGQGIYEQYF
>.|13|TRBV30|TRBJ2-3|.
TGTGCCTGGAGACTAGAGGACACAGATACGCAGTATTTT
CAWRLEDTDTQYF
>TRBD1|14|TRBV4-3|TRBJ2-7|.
TGCGCCAGCAGCCAAGTTGGGACAGGTTACGAGCAGTACTTC
CASSQVGTGYEQYF
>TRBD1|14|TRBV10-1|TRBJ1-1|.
TGCGCCAGCAAGAAGGACAGGGGGGTCGCTGAAGCTTTCTTT
CASKKDRGVAEAFF
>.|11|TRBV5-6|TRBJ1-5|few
TGTGCCAGGGCAGGGGATCAGCCCCAGCATTTT
CARAGDQPQHF
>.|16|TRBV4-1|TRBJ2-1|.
TGCGCCAGCAGCCAAGTCGCGGGGAGCTCCTACAATGAGCAGTTCTTC
CASSQVAGSSYNEQFF
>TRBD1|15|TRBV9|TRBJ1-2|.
TGTGCCAGCAGCGGACTCAGGGGGCGCGGCTATGGCTACACCTTC
CASSGLRGRGYGYTF
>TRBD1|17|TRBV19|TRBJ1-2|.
TGTGCCAGTAACGGTCGAAATTGGACAGGAAAGAACTATGGCTACACCTTC
CASNGRNWTGKNYGYTF
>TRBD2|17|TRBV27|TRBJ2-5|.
TGTGCCAGCAGTTCTTATTTAGCGGGGGGTTCCTATCAGACCCAGTACTTC
CASSSYLAGGSYQTQYF
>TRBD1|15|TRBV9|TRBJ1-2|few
TGTGCCAGCAGCGGAACGGGACAGGGTGTCTATGGCTACACCTTC
CASSGTGQGVYGYTF
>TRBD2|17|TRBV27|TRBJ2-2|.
TGTGCCAGCAGTTCACCCGGACTAGCGGGAGGCACCGGGGAGCTGTTTTTT
CASSSPGLAGGTGELFF
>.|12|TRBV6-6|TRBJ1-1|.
TGTGCCAGCTTCAGGGGTGGCACTGAAGCTTTCTTT
CASFRGGTEAFF
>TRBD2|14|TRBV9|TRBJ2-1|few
TGTGCCAGCAGCGTAGATAGCGGGGGGGGTTGGGTGTTCTTC
CASSVDSGGGWVFF
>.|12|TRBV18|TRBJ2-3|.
TGTGCCAGCTCACCCTTAGTGGATACGCAGTATTTT
CASSPLVDTQYF
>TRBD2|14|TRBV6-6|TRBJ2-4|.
TGTGCCAGCACCCGGGCGGGGGAGGCAAACATTCAGTACTTC
CASTRAGEANIQYF
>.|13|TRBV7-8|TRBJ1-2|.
TGTGCCAGCAGCTCGGACTCACGTCGTGGCTACACCTTC
CASSSDSRRGYTF
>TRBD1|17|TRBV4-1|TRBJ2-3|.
TGCGCCAGCAGCCAAGGATGGACAGGCTCTAGCACAGATACGCAGTATTTT
CASSQGWTGSSTDTQYF
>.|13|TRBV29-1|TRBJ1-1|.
TGCAGCGTTGCGCCCGCCCGGGACACTGAAGCTTTCTTT
CSVAPARDTEAFF
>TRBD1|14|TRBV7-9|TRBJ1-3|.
TGTGCCAGCAGCTGGACAGGAACTGGAAACACCATATATTTT
CASSWTGTGNTIYF
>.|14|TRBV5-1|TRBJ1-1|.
TGCGCCAGCAGCTTGGACAGTGAAGCCACTGAAGCTTTCTTT
CASSLDSEATEAFF
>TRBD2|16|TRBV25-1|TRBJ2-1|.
TGTGCCAGCAGTGGTATCCTAGCGGGTGTATACAATGAGCAGTTCTTC
CASSGILAGVYNEQFF
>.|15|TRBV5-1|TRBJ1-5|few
TGCGCCAGCAGCTTGACAGGGAATAGCAATCAGCCCCAGCATTTT
CASSLTGNSNQPQHF
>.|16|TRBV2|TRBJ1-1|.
TGTGCCAGCAGTGCCGAGGCTACCTACATGAACACTGAAGCTTTCTTT
CASSAEATYMNTEAFF
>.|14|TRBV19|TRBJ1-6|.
TGTGCCAGTAGAACCCGGGACACTAATTCACCCCTCCACTTT
CASRTRDTNSPLHF
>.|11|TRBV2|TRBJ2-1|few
TGTGCCAGCAGTGACAGTAATGAGCAGTTCTTC
CASSDSNEQFF
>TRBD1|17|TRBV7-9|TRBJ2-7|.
TGTGCCAGCAGCTCATACACAGGGGACCCCCGCTCCTACGAGCAGTACTTC
CASSSYTGDPRSYEQYF
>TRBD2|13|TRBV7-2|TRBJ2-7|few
TGTGCCAGCAGCCCGGGACTAGGCTACGAGCAGTACTTC
CASSPGLGYEQYF
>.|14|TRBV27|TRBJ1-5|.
TGTGCCAGCAGTCTAGGGGGGGTCCTGAGGCCCCAGCATTTT
CASSLGGVLRPQHF
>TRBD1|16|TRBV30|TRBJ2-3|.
TGTGCCTGGAGTGCTTGGACAGGGTGGGACACAGATACGCAGTATTTT
CAWSAWTGWDTDTQYF
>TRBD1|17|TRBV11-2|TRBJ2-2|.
TGTGCCAGCAGCTTAGGTGACACAGGGGCCGCAAGGAAGGAGCTGTTTTTT
CASSLGDTGAARKELFF